Sequencing of this TCR beta chain was carried out in a study of shared clonotypes between healthy human individuals. Of note for this clone: Its antigen is as yet unknown.

The protocol was immunoSEQ multiplex PCR, while the TCRdb copy is restricted to in-frame clones and leaves out a portion. Here the sample spans 2 million to 2.5 million clones, nearly 97% being singletons. Study-wide results and caveats: It was only blood that was sampled, and tissue repertoires likely differ. Naive subsets, compared against memory subsets, generally had larger estimated richness values.

HIV-negative, healthy adults without recent acute infections or vaccinations were the donors. CDR1 is MGHRA and CDR2 is YSYEKL in the germline V gene. The CDR3 loop spans 15 amino acids. After removal of 1 base from V and 7 bases from J, the junction contained 3 bases not matched to a gene. The sequenced material came from naive CD4+ T cells sorted from blood. Subset reported: CD45RA+ positively selected. This clonotype originated in a man younger than 35 in good health. The chain links TRBV4-1 to TRBJ1-4; 10 positions match TRBD1. The CDR3 DNA follows: TGCGCCAGCAGCCAAGTGGGGACAGGGGCTGAAAAACTGTTTTTT. Translating gives CASSQVGTGAEKLFF.